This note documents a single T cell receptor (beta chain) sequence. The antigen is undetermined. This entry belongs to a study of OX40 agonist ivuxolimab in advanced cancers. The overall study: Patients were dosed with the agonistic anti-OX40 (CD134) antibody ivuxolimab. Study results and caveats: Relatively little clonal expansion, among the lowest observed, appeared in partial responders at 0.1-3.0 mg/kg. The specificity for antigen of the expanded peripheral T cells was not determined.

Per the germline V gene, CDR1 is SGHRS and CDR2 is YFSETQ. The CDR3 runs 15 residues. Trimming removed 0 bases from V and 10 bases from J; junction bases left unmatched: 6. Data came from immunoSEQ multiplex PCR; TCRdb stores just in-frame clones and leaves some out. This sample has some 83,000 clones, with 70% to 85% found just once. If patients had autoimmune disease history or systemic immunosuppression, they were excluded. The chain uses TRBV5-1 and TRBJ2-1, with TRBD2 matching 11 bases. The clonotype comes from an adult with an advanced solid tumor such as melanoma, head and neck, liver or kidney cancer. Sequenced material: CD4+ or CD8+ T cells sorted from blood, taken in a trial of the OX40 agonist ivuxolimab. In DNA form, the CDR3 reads TGCGCCAGCAGCTTGGGAACTAGCGGGAGAAACGAGCAGTTCTTC. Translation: CASSLGTSGRNEQFF.